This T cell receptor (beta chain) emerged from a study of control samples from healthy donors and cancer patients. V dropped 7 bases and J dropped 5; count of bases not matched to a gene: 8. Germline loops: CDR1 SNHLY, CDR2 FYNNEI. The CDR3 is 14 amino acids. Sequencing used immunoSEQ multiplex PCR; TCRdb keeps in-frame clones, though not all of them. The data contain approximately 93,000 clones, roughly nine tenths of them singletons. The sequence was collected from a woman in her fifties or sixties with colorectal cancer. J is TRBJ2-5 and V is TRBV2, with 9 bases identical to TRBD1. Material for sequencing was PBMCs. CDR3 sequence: CASNRGLGQETQYF. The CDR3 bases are TGTGCCAGCAACAGGGGGCTAGGACAGGAGACCCAGTACTTC.